One sample yielded the 21 T cell receptor beta chains listed below, sequenced in a study of blood T cell repertoires in COVID-19. Some clones are missing from TCRdb's copy, which holds only in-frame ones; the method was immunoSEQ multiplex PCR. The repertoire holds 250,000 to 350,000 clones, with 89% as singletons. The sample was peripheral blood. These receptors were collected from a man aged 18 to 35 who had recovered from COVID-19.

The CDR3 loop is CASSLGQGGGVSYGYTF. In DNA, the CDR3 is TGTGCCAGCAGCTTAGGCCAAGGGGGCGGCGTAAGCTATGGCTACACCTTC. J is TRBJ1-2 and V is TRBV7-9, with 7 positions matching TRBD1. V trimming: 1 base; J trimming: 4 bases; junction bases outside the gene matches: 12. Germline CDR1 reads SEHNR; CDR2 reads FQNEAQ (reference sequence). The CDR3 spans 17 residues.

The chain employs TRBV27 and TRBJ2-5, with TRBD2 identical over 11 bases. The CDR3 is made up of 15 amino acids. V dropped 6 bases and J dropped 3; count of bases not matched to a gene: 6. The germline CDR1 and CDR2 sequences are MNHEY and SMNVEV (reference sequence). CDR3 DNA: TGTGCCAGCAGGGGAGTAGCGGGGGGGAAAGAGACCCAGTACTTC. Translation: CASRGVAGGKETQYF.

V usage is TRBV7-9 and J usage is TRBJ1-2; possibly TRBD1 for D (6 bases). Germline loops: CDR1 SEHNR, CDR2 FQNEAQ (reference sequence). V gave up 2 bases and J gave up 6 bases, with 13 bases separating them. CDR3 length: 14 residues. The CDR3 region is CASSLLNRVDGYTF. The CDR3 nucleotides read TGTGCCAGCAGCTTACTAAACAGGGTCGATGGCTACACCTTC.

The V call is TRBV7-2, the J call TRBJ2-1; 9 positions match TRBD1. Looked up from germline, CDR1 is SGHTA and CDR2 is FQGNSA. This CDR3 has 15 residues. V dropped 5 bases and J dropped 3; count of bases not matched to a gene: 5. CDR3 region: CASSMGQGNYNEQFF. As DNA, the CDR3 is TGTGCCAGCAGCATGGGACAGGGCAACTACAATGAGCAGTTCTTC. The full variable domain, in which reference TRBV7-2 and TRBJ2-1 provide the parts outside the CDR3, is GAGVSQSPSNKVTEKGKDVELRCDPISGHTALYWYRQSLGQGLEFLIYFQGNSAPDKSGLPSDRFSAERTGGSVSTLTIQRTQQEDSAVYLCASSMGQGNYNEQFFGPGTRLTVL.

The rearrangement joins TRBV5-6 to TRBJ2-7; D is ambiguous. Trimming took 2 bases from V and 7 from J, leaving 10 bases between them. Germline V lookup: CDR1 SGHDT, CDR2 YYEEEE. The length of the CDR3 is 12 residues. CDR3 in amino acids: CASSFEREEQYF. The CDR3 region has the DNA TGTGCCAGCAGCTTTGAGCGAGAGGAGCAGTACTTC.

The chain carries TRBV4-1 and TRBJ1-2; D unclear. Trimming took 0 bases from V and 6 from J, leaving 20 bases between them. This CDR3 is built from 17 residues. Germline CDR1 is MGHRA and CDR2 is YSYEKL. CDR3 DNA sequence: TGCGCCAGCAGCCAAGAAGAGGGTATTACGCCCATCGATGGCTACACCTTC. This gives the protein CASSQEEGITPIDGYTF.

The chain combines TRBV7-9 with TRBJ2-5; D gene unclear. The CDR3 runs to 12 residues. Trimming pared 6 bases from V and 5 bases from J, leaving 10 bases between. The V gene's germline CDR1 is SEHNR and CDR2 FQNEAQ (reference sequence). The DNA of the CDR3 is TGTGCCAGCAGTCCCAGGTCGGAGACCCAGTACTTC. Protein sequence: CASSPRSETQYF.

The rearrangement links TRBV27 to TRBJ1-2, with a weak D call TRBD1 (6 bases). The CDR3 consists of 13 residues. Trimming stripped 8 bases from V and 0 bases from J, with 10 bases between. Looked up from germline, CDR1 is MNHEY and CDR2 is SMNVEV (reference sequence). The CDR3 protein is CASGGAANYGYTF. The CDR3 nucleotides are TGTGCCAGCGGGGGGGCAGCTAACTATGGCTACACCTTC.

This clone was seen more than once but under ten times. The chain recombines TRBV7-9 with TRBJ1-2; tentative D call: TRBD1 (5 bases). Trimming stripped 5 bases from V and 4 bases from J, with 11 bases between. Germline CDR1 reads SEHNR; CDR2 reads FQNEAQ (reference sequence). The CDR3 length is 13 residues. For the CDR3, the DNA is TGTGCCAGCAGCCCTAGGGGAAGCTATGGCTACACCTTC. This translates into CASSPRGSYGYTF.

This sequence joins TRBV27 and TRBJ2-3, with TRBD2 matching over 9 bases. Trimming cost V 3 bases and J 6 bases; bases outside gene matches: 10. Germline V gene lookup returns CDR1 MNHEY and CDR2 SMNVEV (reference sequence). This CDR3 is 16 amino acids long. Written as DNA, the CDR3 is TGTGCCAGCAGTTTCATGGGGACTAGCTCGGAGGATACGCAGTATTTT. Its protein product is CASSFMGTSSEDTQYF.

CDR3 residues: CASSPTDPNYEQYF. As DNA, the CDR3 is TGTGCCAGCAGCCCGACAGATCCAAACTACGAGCAGTACTTC. The chain employs TRBV2 and TRBJ2-7, with TRBD1 as a possible D gene (5 bases). Trimming shortened V by 6 bases and J by 3 bases, and 15 bases separated the two germline ends. The germline V gene encodes CDR1 SNHLY and CDR2 FYNNEI. This CDR3 is built from 14 residues. Based on the CDR3 plus reference TRBV2 and TRBJ2-7, the full variable domain is EPEVTQTPSHQVTQMGQEVILRCVPISNHLYFYWYRQILGQKVEFLVSFYNNEISEKSEIFDDQFSVERPDGSNFTLKIRSTKLEDSAMYFCASSPTDPNYEQYFGPGTRLTVT.

This clone was recorded many times. The V and J genes are TRBV7-6 and TRBJ2-7; 9 bases line up with TRBD1. Per germline, CDR1 SGHVS and CDR2 FNYEAQ. The CDR3 totals 15 residues. Germline trimming cut 5 bases from V and 1 base from J; bases unmatched to any gene: 6. Written as DNA, the CDR3 is TGTGCCAGCAGCGCCGGGACAGGGAAATCCTACGAGCAGTACTTC. Translation: CASSAGTGKSYEQYF.

The chain joins TRBV19 to TRBJ2-3; D is perhaps TRBD2 (5 bases). Germline assignment: CDR1 LNHDA and CDR2 SQIVND (reference sequence). V was trimmed by 2 bases and J by 0 bases, leaving 9 bases between them. This CDR3 is built from 15 residues. CDR3 sequence: CASSINRGSTDTQYF. CDR3 sequence (DNA): TGTGCCAGTAGTATAAATCGAGGGAGCACAGATACGCAGTATTTT.

V and J are TRBV7-9 and TRBJ1-1; tentatively, D is TRBD1 (6 bases). V was shortened by 8 bases and J by 0 bases, with 7 bases between the two germline ends. The CDR3 length is 12 residues. Per germline, CDR1 SEHNR and CDR2 FQNEAQ (reference sequence). The CDR3 DNA reads as TGTGCCAGCCGGACAGTGAACACTGAAGCTTTCTTT. Translation gives CASRTVNTEAFF.

V usage is TRBV4-1 and J usage is TRBJ2-1, with D tentatively TRBD1 (6 bases). The length of the CDR3 is 13 residues. Trimming left V 4 bases short and J 9 bases short, with 13 bases between. From germline, CDR1 is MGHRA and CDR2 YSYEKL. Written as DNA, the CDR3 is TGCGCCAGCAGCCTGTCAGGGGCGGGTGAGCAGTTCTTC. Protein: CASSLSGAGEQFF.

The J gene is TRBJ1-2, the V gene TRBV9, with D possibly matching TRBD1 (6 bases). CDR1 SGDLS and CDR2 YYNGEE come from the germline V gene. The CDR3 covers 11 residues. Trimming removed 7 bases from V and 8 bases from J, with 12 bases in between. The CDR3 region is CASVGQKGYTF. The DNA of the CDR3 is TGTGCCAGCGTTGGACAGAAAGGCTACACCTTC. Supplemented by reference TRBV9 and TRBJ1-2, the full variable domain reads DSGVTQTPKHLITATGQRVTLRCSPRSGDLSVYWYQQSLDQGLQFLIQYYNGEERAKGNILERFSAQQFPDLHSELNLSSLELGDSALYFCASVGQKGYTFGSGTRLTVV.

The rearrangement uses TRBV7-3 and TRBJ2-7, with D maybe TRBD2 (6 bases). The CDR3 sequence is 15 residues long. V gave up 2 bases and J gave up 1 base, with 12 bases separating them. Looked up from germline, CDR1 is SGHTA and CDR2 is FQGTGA. The CDR3 loop reads CASSLLPGVSYEQYF. As DNA, the CDR3 is TGTGCCAGCAGCTTACTCCCGGGGGTGTCCTACGAGCAGTACTTC.

This clone was recorded once. J is TRBJ1-1 and V is TRBV7-9; 7 nucleotides align to TRBD1. The germline V gene encodes CDR1 SEHNR and CDR2 FQNEAQ (reference sequence). With V trimmed by 5 bases and J by 1 base, 7 bases remained unmatched. There are 15 residues in the CDR3. The CDR3 here is CASSTWTGPNTEAFF. As DNA, the CDR3 is TGTGCCAGCAGCACCTGGACAGGACCGAACACTGAAGCTTTCTTT.

The rearrangement links TRBV2 to TRBJ1-2; 7 nucleotides match TRBD1. The CDR3 covers 15 residues. The germline V gene has CDR1 SNHLY and CDR2 FYNNEI. The junction had 7 bases not matched to a gene; V was cut back by 6 bases and J by 0 bases. CDR3 region: CASRGGLDPNYGYTF. Written as DNA, the CDR3 is TGTGCCAGCAGAGGGGGCCTAGACCCTAACTATGGCTACACCTTC.

The chain joins TRBV6-5 to TRBJ2-7, with D perhaps matching TRBD1 (5 bases). V dropped 4 bases and J dropped 1 base, with 11 bases sitting between them. Germline V gene data show CDR1 as MNHEY and CDR2 as SVGAGI. The CDR3 length is 14 residues. The CDR3 DNA reads TGTGCCAGCAGTTCCAAGGGGCAATCCTACGAGCAGTACTTC. Translation: CASSSKGQSYEQYF.

The chain uses TRBV7-3 and TRBJ1-2, with TRBD1 matching 7 bases. V lost 6 bases to trimming and J lost 6 bases; unmatched junction nucleotides: 13. The germline V gene has CDR1 SGHTA and CDR2 FQGTGA. This CDR3 contains 15 residues. The CDR3 sequence is CASSPRRGQGDGYTF. CDR3 DNA: TGTGCCAGCAGTCCGAGGAGAGGGCAGGGGGATGGCTACACCTTC.